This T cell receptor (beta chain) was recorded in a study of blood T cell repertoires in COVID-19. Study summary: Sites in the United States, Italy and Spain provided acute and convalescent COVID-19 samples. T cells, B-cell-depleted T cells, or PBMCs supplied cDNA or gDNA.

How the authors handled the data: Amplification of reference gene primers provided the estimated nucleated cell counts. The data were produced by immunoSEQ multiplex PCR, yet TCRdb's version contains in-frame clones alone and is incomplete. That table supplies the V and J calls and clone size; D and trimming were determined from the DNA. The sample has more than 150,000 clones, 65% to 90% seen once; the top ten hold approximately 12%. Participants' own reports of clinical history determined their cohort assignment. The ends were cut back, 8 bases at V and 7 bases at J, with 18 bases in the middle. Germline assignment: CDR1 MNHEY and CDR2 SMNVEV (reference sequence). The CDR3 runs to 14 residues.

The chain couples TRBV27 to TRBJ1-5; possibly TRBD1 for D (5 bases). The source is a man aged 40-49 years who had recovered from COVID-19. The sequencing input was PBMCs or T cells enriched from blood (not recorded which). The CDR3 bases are TGTGCCAGCGGAAGGGGACTTCTAGGGCAGCCCCAGCATTTT. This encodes CASGRGLLGQPQHF.